This T cell receptor beta chain is drawn from a study of CD8 T cells in Susac syndrome. Study-wide points: The CD4+ T cell repertoires that were profiled in Susac syndrome showed no clonal expansion.

A remark on this clonotype: What it recognizes is unknown.

Reverse transcription used about 0.45 to 1 ug RNA and random hexamers. Across 54 Vbeta and 13 Jbeta, TCR beta CDR3 was amplified with immunoSEQ multiplex PCR. TCRdb re-called the immunoSEQ multiplex PCR reads through MiXCR, storing one row per CDR3 protein. The sample records under 150,000 distinct CDR3 sequences, 95% being singletons. The CDR3 consists of 13 residues. Trimming left V 3 bases short and J 12 bases short, with 17 bases between. The V gene's germline CDR1 is SEHNR and CDR2 FQNEAQ (reference sequence). The sample taken for sequencing was CD4+ T cells from PBMCs. The V and J genes are TRBV7-9 and TRBJ1-1, with D unresolved. The receptor comes from a human donor with Susac syndrome. For the CDR3, the DNA is TGTGCCAGCAGCTTCGGGTTATACGGGCGGTCTTTCTTT. Translating it yields CASSFGLYGRSFF.